This T cell receptor (beta chain) was profiled in a study of blood T cell repertoires in COVID-19. V dropped 1 base and J dropped 6 bases, with 14 bases sitting between them. Germline V gene lookup returns CDR1 SGHRS and CDR2 YFSETQ. The CDR3 is made up of 15 amino acids. Assay: immunoSEQ multiplex PCR; the TCRdb copy retains only in-frame clones and omits some. The sample lists 200,000 to 250,000 clones, approximately 90% seen once, with approximately 12% in the top ten. Sequenced: peripheral blood. This chain links TRBV5-1 with TRBJ1-5; perhaps TRBD1 as D (6 bases). This clonotype originated in a woman younger than 30 who had recovered from COVID-19. The CDR3 nucleotides read TGCGCCAGCAGCTTGTCCGGGGCAGGGGCTCAGCCCCAGCATTTT. Encoded protein: CASSLSGAGAQPQHF.